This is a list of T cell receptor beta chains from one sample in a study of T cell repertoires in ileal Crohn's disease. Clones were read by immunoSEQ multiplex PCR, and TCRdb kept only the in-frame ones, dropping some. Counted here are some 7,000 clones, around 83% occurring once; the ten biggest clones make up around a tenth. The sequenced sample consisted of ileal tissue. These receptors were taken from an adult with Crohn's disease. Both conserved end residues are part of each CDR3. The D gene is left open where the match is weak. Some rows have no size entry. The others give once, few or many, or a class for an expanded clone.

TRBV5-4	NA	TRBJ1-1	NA	TGTGCCAGCAGCTTGCCGATGAACACTGAAGCTTTCTTT	CASSLPMNTEAFF
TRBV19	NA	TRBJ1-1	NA	TGTGCCAGTAGTATAGATAATAGGGGGACTGAAGCTTTCTTT	CASSIDNRGTEAFF
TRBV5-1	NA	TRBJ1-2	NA	TGCGCCAGCAGCTTGGAACAGGCGGAATTATATGGCTACACCTTC	CASSLEQAELYGYTF
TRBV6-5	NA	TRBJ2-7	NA	TGTGCCAGCAGTTACGCGCCAACCTACGAGCAGTACTTC	CASSYAPTYEQYF
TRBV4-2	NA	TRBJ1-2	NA	TGTGCCAGCAGCCAAGATTACCCGGGTAACTATGGCTACACCTTC	CASSQDYPGNYGYTF
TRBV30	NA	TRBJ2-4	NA	TGTGCCTGGAGTGTAAAGGGGTCGGACATTCAGTACTTC	CAWSVKGSDIQYF
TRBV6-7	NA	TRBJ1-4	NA	TGTGCCAGCAGAACCGACCCGGGTGGGACGCCTGAAAAACTGTTTTTT	CASRTDPGGTPEKLFF
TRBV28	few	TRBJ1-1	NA	TGTGCCAGCAGTCCCCCCGAGGCCGGCCGCCGGAACACTGAAGCTTTCTTT	CASSPPEAGRRNTEAFF
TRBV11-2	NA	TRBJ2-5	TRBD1	TGTGCCAGCAGCCTGGGACAGGGGGAGACCCAGTACTTC	CASSLGQGETQYF
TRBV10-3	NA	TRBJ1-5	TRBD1	TGTGCCATCAGTGAGTCGCCAGGGGGCGGCAATCAGCCCCAGCATTTT	CAISESPGGGNQPQHF
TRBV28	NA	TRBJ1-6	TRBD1	TGTGCCAGCCGGGACAGGGCTTCACCCCTCCACTTT	CASRDRASPLHF
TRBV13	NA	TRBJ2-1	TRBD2	TGTGCCAGCAGCGGGAGGGGCGGGGGGTATAATGAGCAGTTCTTC	CASSGRGGGYNEQFF
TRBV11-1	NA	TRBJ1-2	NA	TGTGCCAGCAGCTTAGGGGACTATGGCTACACCTTC	CASSLGDYGYTF
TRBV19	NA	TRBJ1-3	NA	TGTGCCAGTAGTTCCCGGACCGGCGCAAGCTCTGGAAACACCATATATTTT	CASSSRTGASSGNTIYF
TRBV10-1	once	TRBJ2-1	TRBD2	TGCGCCAGCAGTGCCTTCGAAGCGGGGGGGCACGAGCAGTTCTTC	CASSAFEAGGHEQFF
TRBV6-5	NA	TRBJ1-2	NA	TGTGCCAGCAGCCCCGGACAGAACTATGGCTACACCTTC	CASSPGQNYGYTF
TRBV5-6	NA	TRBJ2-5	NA	TGTGCCAGCAGCTTGCGGGGCCTATACCAAGAGACCCAGTACTTC	CASSLRGLYQETQYF
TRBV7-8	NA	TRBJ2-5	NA	TGTGCCAGCAGCCTGCACGGGGGGCGTAGACAAGAGACCCAGTACTTC	CASSLHGGRRQETQYF
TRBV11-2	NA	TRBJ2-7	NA	TGTGCCAGCAGCCCAGGGGTAGGGGGCGAGCAGTACTTC	CASSPGVGGEQYF
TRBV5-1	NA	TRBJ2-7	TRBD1	TGCGCCAGCAGAGAAGGGGGACAGGGGGCTAGTGAGCAGTACTTC	CASREGGQGASEQYF
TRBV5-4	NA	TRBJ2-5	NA	TGTGCCAGCAGCCCGACCCCTGAGGAGACCCAGTACTTC	CASSPTPEETQYF
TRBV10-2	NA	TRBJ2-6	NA	TGCGCCAGCAGTGTGAGCCCCTCTGGGGCCAACGTCCTGACTTTC	CASSVSPSGANVLTF
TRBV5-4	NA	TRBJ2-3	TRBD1	TGTGCCGTGCGGGACAGGGGGACAGATACGCAGTATTTT	CAVRDRGTDTQYF
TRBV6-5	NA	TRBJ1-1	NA	TGTGCCAGCAGTTACTCGATCGTGATTCGGGAGATTGAAGCTTTCTTT	CASSYSIVIREIEAFF
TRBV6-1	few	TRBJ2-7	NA	TGTGCCAGCAGCGGTATCGGGGGAAGCTCCTACGAGCAGTACTTC	CASSGIGGSSYEQYF
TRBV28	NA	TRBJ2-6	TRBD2	TGTGCCAGCAGGAGAGCGACTAGCGGAGGTTCTGGGGCCAACGTCCTGACTTTC	CASRRATSGGSGANVLTF
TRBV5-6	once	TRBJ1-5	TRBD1	TGTGCCAGCAGTAGGGACAGGGGGCGGGAGGCACCCCAGCATTTT	CASSRDRGREAPQHF
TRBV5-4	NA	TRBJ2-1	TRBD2	TGTGCCAGCAGATTAGGCGGGGGGGCCAGCTACAATGAGCAGTTCTTC	CASRLGGGASYNEQFF
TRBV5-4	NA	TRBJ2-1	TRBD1	TGTGCCAGCAGCAGGCTAGGGGGCCAAGGGAGCGGTGAGCAGTTCTTC	CASSRLGGQGSGEQFF
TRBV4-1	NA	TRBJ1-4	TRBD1	TGCGCCAGCAGCCAGCAGACAGGGAGTGGTGAAAAACTGTTTTTT	CASSQQTGSGEKLFF
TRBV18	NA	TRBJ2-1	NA	TGTGCCAGCTCACCAATCAGAAACAATGAGCAGTTCTTC	CASSPIRNNEQFF
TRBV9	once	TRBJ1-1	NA	TGTGCCAGCAGCACAACTGAGTTCACTGAAGCTTTCTTT	CASSTTEFTEAFF
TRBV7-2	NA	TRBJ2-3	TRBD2	TGTGCCAGCAGCTTAGGGGCTAGCGGGGGGACAGATACGCAGTATTTT	CASSLGASGGTDTQYF
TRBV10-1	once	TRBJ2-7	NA	TGCGCCAGCAGTGGCCGGGGGAACTACGAGCAGTACTTC	CASSGRGNYEQYF
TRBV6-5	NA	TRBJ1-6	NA	TGTGCCAGCAGGAGCTCCTATAATTCACCCCTCCACTTT	CASRSSYNSPLHF
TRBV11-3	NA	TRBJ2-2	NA	TGTGCCAGCAGCCTTAGCCCCGCCACCGGGGAGCTGTTTTTT	CASSLSPATGELFF
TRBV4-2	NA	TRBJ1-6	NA	TGTGCCAGCAGCCAAGTGAGCGGAAGGGGGGATTATTCACCCCTCCACTTT	CASSQVSGRGDYSPLHF
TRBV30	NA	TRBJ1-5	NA	TGTGCCTGGACCCCTTCCCCAAATCAGCCCCAGCATTTT	CAWTPSPNQPQHF
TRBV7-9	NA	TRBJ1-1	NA	TGTGCCAGCAGCCCCCATTGGGGTGAAGCTTTCTTT	CASSPHWGEAFF
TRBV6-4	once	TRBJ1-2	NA	TGTGCCAGCAGTGGGGGACCGACCTATGGCTACACCTTC	CASSGGPTYGYTF
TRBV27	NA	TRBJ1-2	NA	TGTGCCAGCAGTACCCGCAATTTAGACTACACCTTC	CASSTRNLDYTF
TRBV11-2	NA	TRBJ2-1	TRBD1	TGTGCCAGCAGCGCCGGGACAGGGCCCTACAATGAGCAGTTCTTC	CASSAGTGPYNEQFF
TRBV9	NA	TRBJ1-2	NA	TGTGCCAGCAGCGCCCTTGGACCGAGAAAAAACTATGGCTACACCTTC	CASSALGPRKNYGYTF
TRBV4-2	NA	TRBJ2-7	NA	TGTGCCAGCAGCCCTGGGACACTCTACGAGCAGTACTTC	CASSPGTLYEQYF
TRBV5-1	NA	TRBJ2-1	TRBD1	TGCGCCAGCACAAGACAGGGGTCTAATGAGCAGTTCTTC	CASTRQGSNEQFF
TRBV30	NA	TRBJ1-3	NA	TGTGCCTGGATGAAGGGAAACACCATATATTTT	CAWMKGNTIYF
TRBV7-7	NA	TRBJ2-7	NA	TGTGCCAGCAGCCCGACAGCGGCGTCACTCGAGCAGTACTTC	CASSPTAASLEQYF
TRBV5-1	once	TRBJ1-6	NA	TGCGCCAGCAGCTTGGCCTTGGCCTCCTATAATTCACCCCTCCACTTT	CASSLALASYNSPLHF
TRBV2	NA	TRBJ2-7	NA	TGTGCCAGCAGGGAGGCCTACGAGCAGTACTTC	CASREAYEQYF
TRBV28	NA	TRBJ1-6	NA	TGTGCCAGCAGTCCCTCTAACCTCTATAATTCACCCCTCCACTTT	CASSPSNLYNSPLHF